The rows below give T cell receptor beta chains drawn from one sample of a study of human T cells and chemical hapten exposure. Each CDR3 protein gets one entry after TCRdb re-called the RACE reads with MiXCR. The sample shows about 51,000 distinct CDR3 sequences, around a tenth of them seen only once. Here the sequenced sample was whole blood, taken in connection with sensitization to the hapten diphenylcyclopropenone (DPC). The source is a woman aged 35 to 49 with alopecia areata. Some clones in this sample may be carry-over from other donors' samples. Both conserved end residues are part of each CDR3. Each record gives: clone size, D gene, V gene, J gene, CDR3 protein, CDR3 DNA. The D gene is left open where the match is weak. Not all rows give a size; the values are once, few, many and, for expanded clones, a class.

clone size: few
D gene: .
V gene: TRBV6-2/TRBV6-3
J gene: TRBJ2-7
CDR3 protein: CASSYYGGGDTYEQYF
CDR3 DNA: TGTGCCAGCAGTTACTATGGCGGGGGCGATACCTACGAGCAGTACTTC

clone size: many
D gene: .
V gene: TRBV5-1
J gene: TRBJ2-2
CDR3 protein: CASSPGPTGELFF
CDR3 DNA: TGCGCCAGCAGCCCGGGACCAACCGGGGAGCTGTTTTTT

clone size: many
D gene: .
V gene: TRBV20-1
J gene: TRBJ2-3
CDR3 protein: CSARDLRQGTDTQYF
CDR3 DNA: TGCAGTGCTAGAGATCTGAGGCAGGGGACAGATACGCAGTATTTT

clone size: .
D gene: TRBD2
V gene: TRBV29-1
J gene: TRBJ2-1
CDR3 protein: CSVRTSGGPGEQFF
CDR3 DNA: TGCAGCGTTCGCACTAGCGGGGGGCCAGGTGAGCAGTTCTTC

clone size: few
D gene: .
V gene: TRBV7-3
J gene: TRBJ2-7
CDR3 protein: CASSLTPTGGTYEQYF
CDR3 DNA: TGTGCCAGCAGCTTAACCCCGACGGGCGGGACCTACGAGCAGTACTTC

clone size: many
D gene: TRBD1
V gene: TRBV20-1
J gene: TRBJ2-7
CDR3 protein: CSAKGASSYEQYF
CDR3 DNA: TGCAGTGCTAAGGGGGCAAGCTCCTACGAGCAGTACTTC

clone size: many
D gene: TRBD1
V gene: TRBV29-1
J gene: TRBJ2-7
CDR3 protein: CSVHLGQGIDEQYF
CDR3 DNA: TGCAGCGTTCACCTCGGACAGGGTATAGACGAGCAGTACTTC

clone size: many
D gene: .
V gene: TRBV3-1
J gene: TRBJ1-1
CDR3 protein: CASSQGQGRDTEAFF
CDR3 DNA: TGTGCCAGCAGCCAAGGGCAGGGCAGGGACACTGAAGCTTTCTTT

clone size: many
D gene: .
V gene: TRBV7-2
J gene: TRBJ2-3
CDR3 protein: CASRGPVSTDTQYF
CDR3 DNA: TGTGCCAGCAGGGGGCCAGTCTCTACAGATACGCAGTATTTT

clone size: few
D gene: .
V gene: TRBV11-2
J gene: TRBJ1-4
CDR3 protein: CASSLDQPGRGLKLFF
CDR3 DNA: TGTGCCAGCAGCTTAGATCAGCCAGGTCGGGGGCTCAAACTGTTTTTT

clone size: many
D gene: .
V gene: TRBV7-2
J gene: TRBJ1-2
CDR3 protein: CASSLVPDYGYTF
CDR3 DNA: TGTGCCAGCAGCTTAGTGCCAGATTATGGCTACACCTTC

clone size: .
D gene: TRBD2
V gene: TRBV29-1
J gene: TRBJ2-5
CDR3 protein: CSVVLAGKGPETQYF
CDR3 DNA: TGCAGCGTGGTGCTAGCGGGAAAGGGACCAGAGACCCAGTACTTC

clone size: few
D gene: .
V gene: TRBV12-3/TRBV12-4
J gene: TRBJ2-4
CDR3 protein: CASSLARTGNIQYF
CDR3 DNA: TGTGCCAGCAGTTTGGCCCGGACCGGAAACATTCAGTACTTC

clone size: many
D gene: .
V gene: TRBV7-9
J gene: TRBJ1-4
CDR3 protein: CASSFKGTNEKLFF
CDR3 DNA: TGTGCCAGCAGCTTCAAGGGAACTAATGAAAAACTGTTTTTT

clone size: .
D gene: .
V gene: TRBV11-2
J gene: TRBJ2-7
CDR3 protein: CASSIGRGPSSEQYF
CDR3 DNA: TGTGCCAGCAGCATTGGGAGGGGGCCTTCCTCCGAGCAGTACTTC

clone size: .
D gene: .
V gene: TRBV28
J gene: TRBJ1-1
CDR3 protein: CAEKGVNTEAFF
CDR3 DNA: TGTGCCGAAAAGGGGGTAAACACTGAAGCTTTCTTT

clone size: .
D gene: TRBD1
V gene: TRBV5-4
J gene: TRBJ2-1
CDR3 protein: CASSLGGQSYNEQFF
CDR3 DNA: TGTGCCAGCAGCTTGGGGGGACAGTCCTACAATGAGCAGTTCTTC

clone size: many
D gene: .
V gene: TRBV7-3
J gene: TRBJ1-2
CDR3 protein: CASSTSVGAGYTF
CDR3 DNA: TGTGCCAGCAGCACGTCGGTCGGGGCCGGCTACACCTTC

clone size: .
D gene: .
V gene: TRBV27
J gene: TRBJ2-1
CDR3 protein: CASSPRENEQFF
CDR3 DNA: TGTGCCAGCAGTCCCAGGGAGAATGAGCAGTTCTTC

clone size: .
D gene: .
V gene: TRBV20-1
J gene: TRBJ2-5
CDR3 protein: CSARHWAVKTQYF
CDR3 DNA: TGCAGTGCTAGACACTGGGCGGTGAAGACCCAGTACTTC

clone size: many
D gene: TRBD2
V gene: TRBV12-3/TRBV12-4
J gene: TRBJ2-1
CDR3 protein: CASSLAGGNEQFF
CDR3 DNA: TGTGCCAGCAGTCTAGCGGGGGGAAATGAGCAGTTCTTC

clone size: many
D gene: .
V gene: TRBV10-3
J gene: TRBJ2-7
CDR3 protein: CAISESGRQETYEQYF
CDR3 DNA: TGTGCCATCAGTGAGTCCGGACGGCAGGAGACCTACGAGCAGTACTTC

clone size: once
D gene: .
V gene: TRBV10-3
J gene: TRBJ1-6
CDR3 protein: CAISEGRGNSPLHF
CDR3 DNA: TGTGCCATCAGTGAAGGCAGGGGCAATTCACCCCTCCACTTT

clone size: many
D gene: TRBD1
V gene: TRBV20-1
J gene: TRBJ1-5
CDR3 protein: CRAGTGDQPQHF
CDR3 DNA: TGCAGGGCCGGGACAGGGGATCAGCCCCAGCATTTT

clone size: .
D gene: .
V gene: TRBV4-3
J gene: TRBJ1-2
CDR3 protein: CASSQDWGPYGYTF
CDR3 DNA: TGCGCCAGCAGCCAAGATTGGGGGCCCTATGGCTACACCTTC

clone size: many
D gene: .
V gene: TRBV27
J gene: TRBJ1-1
CDR3 protein: CASSPWRVNTEAFF
CDR3 DNA: TGTGCCAGCAGTCCTTGGCGGGTGAACACTGAAGCTTTCTTT

clone size: few
D gene: TRBD1
V gene: TRBV30
J gene: TRBJ1-3
CDR3 protein: CAWSLRTGSSGNTIYF
CDR3 DNA: TGTGCCTGGAGCCTCAGGACAGGGAGTAGTGGAAACACCATATATTTT

clone size: many
D gene: .
V gene: TRBV5-6
J gene: TRBJ1-1
CDR3 protein: CASSFGGSSTEAFF
CDR3 DNA: TGTGCCAGCAGTTTCGGGGGAAGCAGCACTGAAGCTTTCTTT

clone size: many
D gene: .
V gene: TRBV6-2/TRBV6-3
J gene: TRBJ2-3
CDR3 protein: CASSYVVEDTQYF
CDR3 DNA: TGTGCCAGCAGTTATGTGGTTGAGGATACGCAGTATTTT

clone size: .
D gene: .
V gene: TRBV3-1
J gene: TRBJ2-7
CDR3 protein: CASSPASGTDEQYF
CDR3 DNA: TGTGCCAGCAGCCCCGCCTCAGGGACGGACGAGCAGTACTTC

clone size: many
D gene: TRBD1
V gene: TRBV6-1
J gene: TRBJ2-7
CDR3 protein: CASSGTGGTREQYF
CDR3 DNA: TGTGCCAGCTCCGGGACAGGGGGGACCCGGGAGCAGTACTTC